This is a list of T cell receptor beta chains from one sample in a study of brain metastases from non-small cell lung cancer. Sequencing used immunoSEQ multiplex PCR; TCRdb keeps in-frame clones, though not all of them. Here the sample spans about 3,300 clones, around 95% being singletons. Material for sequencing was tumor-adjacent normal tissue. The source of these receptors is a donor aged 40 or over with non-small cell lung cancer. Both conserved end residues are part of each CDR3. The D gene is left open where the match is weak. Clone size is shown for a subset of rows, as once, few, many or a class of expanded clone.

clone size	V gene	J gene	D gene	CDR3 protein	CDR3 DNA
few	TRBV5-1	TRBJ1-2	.	CASSLDIRYGYTF	TGCGCCAGCAGCTTGGATATCCGGTATGGCTACACCTTC
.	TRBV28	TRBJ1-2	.	CASLNLGLARGYTF	TGTGCCAGCCTAAACCTCGGTCTGGCCCGGGGCTACACCTTC
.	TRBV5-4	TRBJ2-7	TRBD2	CASSPDSAGDNEQYF	TGTGCCAGCAGCCCCGACTCAGCGGGAGACAACGAGCAGTACTTC
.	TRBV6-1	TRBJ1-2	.	CASSEQGHYGYTF	TGTGCCAGCAGTGAACAGGGACACTATGGCTACACCTTC
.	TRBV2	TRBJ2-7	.	CASSEDLAQNTYEQYF	TGTGCCAGCAGTGAAGATCTGGCCCAGAACACCTACGAGCAGTACTTC
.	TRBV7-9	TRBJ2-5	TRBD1	CASSPTGGYQETQYF	TGTGCCAGCAGCCCCACAGGGGGTTACCAAGAGACCCAGTACTTC
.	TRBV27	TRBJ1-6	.	CASSLGGNPPLHF	TGTGCCAGCAGTTTAGGGGGAAACCCCCCCCTCCACTTT
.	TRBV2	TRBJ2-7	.	CASSERMGPIYEQYF	TGTGCCAGCAGTGAAAGGATGGGACCGATCTACGAGCAGTACTTC
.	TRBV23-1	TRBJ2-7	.	CASSRHGTPHDYEQYF	TGCGCCAGCAGTCGCCACGGGACACCTCATGACTACGAGCAGTACTTC
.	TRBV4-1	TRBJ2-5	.	CARRVGAEETQYF	TGCGCCAGACGGGTGGGGGCGGAGGAGACCCAGTACTTC
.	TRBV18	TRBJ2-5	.	CASSPGGETQYF	TGTGCCAGCTCACCAGGGGGAGAGACCCAGTACTTC
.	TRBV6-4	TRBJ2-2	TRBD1	CASSDRTGRTGELFF	TGTGCCAGCAGTGACCGGACAGGAAGAACCGGGGAGCTGTTTTTT
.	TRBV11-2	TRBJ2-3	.	CASSLDLGQPHLTDTQYF	TGTGCCAGCAGCTTAGATTTAGGGCAACCCCATCTCACAGATACGCAGTATTTT
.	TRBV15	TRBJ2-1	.	CATSRDTPNEQFF	TGTGCCACCAGCAGAGATACACCCAATGAGCAGTTCTTC
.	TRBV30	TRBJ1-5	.	CAWSSAGNQPQHF	TGTGCCTGGAGTTCAGCGGGAAATCAGCCCCAGCATTTT
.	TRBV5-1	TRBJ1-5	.	CASSLVGGNQPQHF	TGCGCCAGCAGCTTGGTCGGGGGGAATCAGCCCCAGCATTTT
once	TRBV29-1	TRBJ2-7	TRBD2	CSPRTWAGGPREQYF	TGCAGCCCTCGAACCTGGGCGGGAGGGCCTCGCGAGCAGTACTTC
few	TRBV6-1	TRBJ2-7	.	CASSDPGTGSYEQYF	TGTGCCAGCAGTGACCCCGGGACGGGCTCCTACGAGCAGTACTTC
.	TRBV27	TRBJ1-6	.	CASSLLRGNSPLHF	TGTGCCAGCAGTTTACTTCGTGGCAATTCACCCCTCCACTTT
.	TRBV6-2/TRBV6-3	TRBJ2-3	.	CASSYSQGAPDTQYF	TGTGCCAGCAGTTACTCGCAAGGGGCCCCGGATACGCAGTATTTT
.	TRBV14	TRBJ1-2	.	CASSHASSSIGYTF	TGTGCCAGCAGCCACGCCTCTTCGTCGATTGGCTACACCTTC
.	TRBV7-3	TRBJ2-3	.	CASSPGPPDTQYF	TGTGCCAGCAGCCCGGGACCCCCAGATACGCAGTATTTT
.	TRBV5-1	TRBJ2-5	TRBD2	CASSSGLAGPETQYF	TGCGCCAGCAGCTCGGGACTAGCGGGGCCCGAGACCCAGTACTTC
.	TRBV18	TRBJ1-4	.	CASSPRDRPNEKLFF	TGTGCCAGCTCACCAAGAGACAGGCCGAATGAAAAACTGTTTTTT
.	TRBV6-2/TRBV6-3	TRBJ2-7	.	CASSGGFSYEQYF	TGTGCCAGCAGTGGGGGGTTTTCCTACGAGCAGTACTTC
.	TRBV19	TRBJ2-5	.	CASSSTGKETQYF	TGTGCCAGTAGTAGCACAGGGAAGGAGACCCAGTACTTC
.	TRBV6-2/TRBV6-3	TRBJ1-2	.	CASSFTRGEDGYTF	TGTGCCAGCAGTTTCACGAGGGGAGAGGATGGCTACACCTTC
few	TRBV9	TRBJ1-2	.	CASSPSGTSNYGYTF	TGTGCCAGCAGCCCGTCCGGGACGAGCAACTATGGCTACACCTTC
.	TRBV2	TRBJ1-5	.	CASMGEGQKPQHF	TGTGCCAGCATGGGTGAGGGGCAGAAGCCCCAGCATTTT
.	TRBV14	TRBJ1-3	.	CASSRTGGRGNTIYF	TGTGCCAGCAGCCGGACCGGGGGTAGAGGCAACACCATATATTTT
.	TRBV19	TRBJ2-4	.	CANSIGLRIQYF	TGTGCCAATAGTATCGGACTACGGATTCAGTACTTC
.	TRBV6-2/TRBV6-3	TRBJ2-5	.	CASSYSLTGGGTQYF	TGTGCCAGCAGTTACTCGTTGACAGGTGGAGGGACCCAGTACTTC
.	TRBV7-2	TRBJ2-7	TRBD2	CASSPLAGEHYEQYF	TGTGCCAGCAGCCCACTAGCGGGGGAGCACTACGAGCAGTACTTC
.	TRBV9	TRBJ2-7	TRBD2	CASSVEGREGSEQYF	TGTGCCAGCAGCGTAGAGGGAAGGGAGGGCAGCGAGCAGTACTTC
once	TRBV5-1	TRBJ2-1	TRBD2	CASSFPSGYNEQFF	TGCGCCAGTAGCTTCCCTAGCGGCTACAATGAGCAGTTCTTC
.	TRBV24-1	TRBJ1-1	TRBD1	CATSDRQGTEAFF	TGTGCCACCAGTGATCGACAGGGCACTGAAGCTTTCTTT
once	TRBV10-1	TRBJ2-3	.	CASSVRSDTQYF	TGCGCCAGCAGTGTTAGATCCGATACGCAGTATTTT
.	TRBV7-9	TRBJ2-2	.	CASSLRLGTGELFF	TGTGCCAGCAGCTTACGTCTGGGGACCGGGGAGCTGTTTTTT
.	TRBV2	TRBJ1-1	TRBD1	CAMAGGGSAFF	TGTGCCATGGCAGGGGGCGGTTCGGCTTTCTTT
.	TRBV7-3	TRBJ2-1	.	CASSLGGRVNEQFF	TGTGCCAGCAGCTTAGGAGGCCGGGTCAATGAGCAGTTCTTC
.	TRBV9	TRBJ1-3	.	CASSVSGDPSGNTIYF	TGTGCCAGCAGCGTAAGCGGGGATCCCTCTGGAAACACCATATATTTT
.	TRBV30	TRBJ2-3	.	CAWSSGQLTDTQYF	TGTGCCTGGTCCTCCGGGCAGCTTACAGATACGCAGTATTTT
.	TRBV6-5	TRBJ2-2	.	CASSYSTGELFF	TGTGCCAGCAGTTACTCGACCGGGGAGCTGTTTTTT
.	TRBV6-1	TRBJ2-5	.	CASSEARGLQETQYF	TGTGCCAGCAGTGAAGCACGAGGGCTACAAGAGACCCAGTACTTC
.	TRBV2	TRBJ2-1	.	CASSDLGSYNEQFF	TGTGCCAGCAGTGATCTCGGGTCCTACAATGAGCAGTTCTTC
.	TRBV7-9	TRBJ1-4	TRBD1	CASSGDRSNEKLFF	TGTGCCAGCAGCGGGGACAGGTCTAATGAAAAACTGTTTTTT
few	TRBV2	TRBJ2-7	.	CASSQTGIQYF	TGTGCCAGCAGTCAGACTGGAATACAGTACTTC
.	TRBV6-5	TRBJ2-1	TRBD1	CASNQGARNEQFF	TGTGCCAGCAACCAGGGGGCTAGAAATGAGCAGTTCTTC
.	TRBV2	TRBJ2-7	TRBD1	CASSTRDRVNEQYF	TGTGCCAGCAGTACCCGGGACAGGGTTAACGAGCAGTACTTC
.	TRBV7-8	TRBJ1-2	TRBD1	CASSLQGYYGYTF	TGTGCCAGCAGCCTACAGGGGTACTATGGCTACACCTTC
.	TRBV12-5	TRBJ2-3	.	CASGPLASGTDTQYF	TGTGCTAGTGGACCCCTAGCGTCAGGGACAGATACGCAGTATTTT
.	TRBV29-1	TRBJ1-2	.	CSVKTDTYDYTF	TGCAGCGTCAAAACAGATACCTATGACTACACCTTC
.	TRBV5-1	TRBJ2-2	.	CASSLRTAGELFF	TGCGCCAGCAGCTTGAGGACCGCAGGGGAGCTGTTTTTT
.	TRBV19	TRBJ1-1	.	CASSTSQLNTEAFF	TGTGCCAGTAGTACTTCACAGTTGAACACTGAAGCTTTCTTT
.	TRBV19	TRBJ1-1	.	CASSVGRSEAFF	TGTGCCAGTAGTGTCGGACGTAGTGAAGCTTTCTTT
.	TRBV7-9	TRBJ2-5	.	CASSPPRGRETQYF	TGTGCCAGCAGCCCTCCCCGGGGGCGGGAGACCCAGTACTTC
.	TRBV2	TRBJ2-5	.	CASRSPGWTQYF	TGTGCCAGCAGGAGTCCTGGCTGGACCCAGTACTTC
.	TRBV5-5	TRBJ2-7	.	CASSLQGWGSEQYF	TGTGCCAGCAGCTTACAGGGTTGGGGTAGCGAGCAGTACTTC